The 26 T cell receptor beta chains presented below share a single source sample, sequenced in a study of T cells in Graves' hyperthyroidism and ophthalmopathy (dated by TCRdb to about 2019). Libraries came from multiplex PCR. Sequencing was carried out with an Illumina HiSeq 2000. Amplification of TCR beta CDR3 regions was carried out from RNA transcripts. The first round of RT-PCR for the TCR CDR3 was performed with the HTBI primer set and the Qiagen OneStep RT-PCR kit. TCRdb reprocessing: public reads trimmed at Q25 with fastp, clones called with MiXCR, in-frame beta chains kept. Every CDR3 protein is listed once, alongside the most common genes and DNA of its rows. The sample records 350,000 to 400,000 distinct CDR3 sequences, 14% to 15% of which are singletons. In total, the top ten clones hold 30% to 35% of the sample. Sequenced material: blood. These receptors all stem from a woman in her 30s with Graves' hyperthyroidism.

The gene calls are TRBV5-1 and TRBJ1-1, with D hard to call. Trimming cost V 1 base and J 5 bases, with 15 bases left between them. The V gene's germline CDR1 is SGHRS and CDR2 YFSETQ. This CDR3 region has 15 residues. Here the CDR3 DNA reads TGCGCCAGCAGCTTGTCGGCAGGCAGTGCGACTGAAGCTTTCTTT. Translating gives CASSLSAGSATEAFF. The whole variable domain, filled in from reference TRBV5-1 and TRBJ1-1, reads KAGVTQTPRYLIKTRGQQVTLSCSPISGHRSVSWYQQTPGQGLQFLFEYFSETQRNKGNFPGRFSGRQFSNSRSEMNVSTLELGDSALYLCASSLSAGSATEAFFGQGTRLTVV.

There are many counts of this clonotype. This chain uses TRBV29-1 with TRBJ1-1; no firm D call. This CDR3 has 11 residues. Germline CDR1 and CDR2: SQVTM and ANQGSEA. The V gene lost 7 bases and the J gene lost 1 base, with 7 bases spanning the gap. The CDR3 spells CSGGRNTEAFF. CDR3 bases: TGCAGCGGCGGGAGGAACACTGAAGCTTTCTTT.

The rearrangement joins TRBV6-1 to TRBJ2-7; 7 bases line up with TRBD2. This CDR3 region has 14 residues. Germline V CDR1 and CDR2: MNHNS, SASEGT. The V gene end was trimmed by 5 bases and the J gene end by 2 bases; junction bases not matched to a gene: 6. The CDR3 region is CASSSWGTTYEQYF. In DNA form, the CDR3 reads TGTGCCAGCAGTTCCTGGGGGACTACCTACGAGCAGTACTTC.

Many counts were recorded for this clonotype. The chain's CDR3 is CASSRPGLAGTDEQFF. The CDR3 DNA reads as TGTGCCAGCAGTCGACCGGGACTAGCGGGAACAGATGAGCAGTTCTTC. The chain uses TRBV12-3 or TRBV12-4 and TRBJ2-1; 13 nucleotides align to TRBD2. With V trimmed by 5 bases and J by 8 bases, 9 bases remained unmatched. The CDR3 runs 16 residues.

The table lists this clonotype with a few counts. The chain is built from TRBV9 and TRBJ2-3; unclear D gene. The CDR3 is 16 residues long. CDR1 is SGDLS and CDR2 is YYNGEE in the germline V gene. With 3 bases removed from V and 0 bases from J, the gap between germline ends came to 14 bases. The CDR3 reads CASSGQIGPSTDTQYF. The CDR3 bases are TGTGCCAGCAGCGGACAAATAGGCCCCAGCACAGATACGCAGTATTTT.

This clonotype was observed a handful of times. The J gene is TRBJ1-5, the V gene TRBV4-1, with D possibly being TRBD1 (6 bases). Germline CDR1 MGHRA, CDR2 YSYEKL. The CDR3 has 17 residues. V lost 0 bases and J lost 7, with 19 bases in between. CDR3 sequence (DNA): TGCGCCAGCAGCCAAGAAAACCCACAGGGAGCGGGGCAGCCCCAGCATTTT. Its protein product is CASSQENPQGAGQPQHF.

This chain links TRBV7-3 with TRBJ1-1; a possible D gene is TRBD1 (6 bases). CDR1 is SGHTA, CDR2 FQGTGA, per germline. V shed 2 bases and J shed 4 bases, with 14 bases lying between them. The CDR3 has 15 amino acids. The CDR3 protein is CASSLHGQWSTEAFF. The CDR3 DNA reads TGTGCCAGCAGCTTACACGGACAGTGGAGCACTGAAGCTTTCTTT.

The CDR3 is CASSPTSAVWDTQYF. The DNA for the CDR3 is TGTGCCAGCAGCCCGACGTCCGCAGTGTGGGATACGCAGTATTTT. The chain uses TRBV7-3 and TRBJ2-3; D unclear. In germline, CDR1 is SGHTA, CDR2 FQGTGA. The CDR3 is 15 residues long. With 5 bases removed from V and 6 bases from J, the gap between germline ends came to 18 bases.

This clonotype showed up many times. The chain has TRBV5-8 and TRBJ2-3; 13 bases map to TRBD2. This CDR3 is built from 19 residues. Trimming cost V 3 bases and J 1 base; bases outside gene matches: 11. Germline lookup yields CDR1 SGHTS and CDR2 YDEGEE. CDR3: CASSSAGTSGTLGTDTQYF. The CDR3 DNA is TGTGCCAGCAGCTCGGCCGGGACTAGCGGGACCTTAGGCACAGATACGCAGTATTTT.

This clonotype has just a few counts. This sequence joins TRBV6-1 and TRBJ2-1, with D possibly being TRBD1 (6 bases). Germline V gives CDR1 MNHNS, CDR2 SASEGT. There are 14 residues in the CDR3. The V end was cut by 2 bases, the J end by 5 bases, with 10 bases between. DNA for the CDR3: TGTGCCAGCAGTGAAACCGGGACAAACAATGAGCAGTTCTTC. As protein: CASSETGTNNEQFF.

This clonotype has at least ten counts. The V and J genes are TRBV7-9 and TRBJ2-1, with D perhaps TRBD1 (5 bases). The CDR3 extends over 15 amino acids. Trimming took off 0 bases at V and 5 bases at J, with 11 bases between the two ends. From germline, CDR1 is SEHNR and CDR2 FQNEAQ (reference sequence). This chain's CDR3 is CASSLARGQNNEQFF. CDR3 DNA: TGTGCCAGCAGCTTAGCGCGCGGACAAAACAATGAGCAGTTCTTC.

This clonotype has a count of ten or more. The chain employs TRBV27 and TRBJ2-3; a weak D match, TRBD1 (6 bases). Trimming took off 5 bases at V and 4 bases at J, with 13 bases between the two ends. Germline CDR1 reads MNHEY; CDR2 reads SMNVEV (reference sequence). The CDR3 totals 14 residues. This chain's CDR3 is CASSTTGMADTQYF. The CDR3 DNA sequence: TGTGCCAGCAGTACAACAGGGATGGCAGATACGCAGTATTTT.

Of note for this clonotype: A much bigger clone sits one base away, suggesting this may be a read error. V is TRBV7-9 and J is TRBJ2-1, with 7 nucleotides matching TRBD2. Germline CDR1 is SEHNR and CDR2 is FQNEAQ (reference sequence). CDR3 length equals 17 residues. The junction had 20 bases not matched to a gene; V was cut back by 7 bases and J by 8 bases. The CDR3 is CASNPGLVVGLKDEQFF. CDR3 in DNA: TGTGCCAGCAACCCCGGACTAGTTGTCGGTCTGAAGGATGAGCAGTTCTTC.

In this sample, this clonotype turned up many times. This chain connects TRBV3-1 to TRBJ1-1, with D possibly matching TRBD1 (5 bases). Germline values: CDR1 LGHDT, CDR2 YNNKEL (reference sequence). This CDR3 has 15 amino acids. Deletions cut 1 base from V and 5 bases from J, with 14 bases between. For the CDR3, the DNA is TGTGCCAGCAGCCAAGTCCTAAACAGGAGGACTGAAGCTTTCTTT. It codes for CASSQVLNRRTEAFF.

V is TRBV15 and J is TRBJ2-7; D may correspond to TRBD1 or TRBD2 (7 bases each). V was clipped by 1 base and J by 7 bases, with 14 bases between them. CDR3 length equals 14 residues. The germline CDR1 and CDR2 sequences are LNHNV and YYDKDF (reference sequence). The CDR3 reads CATSRGDREGEQYF. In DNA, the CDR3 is TGTGCCACCAGCAGAGGAGACAGGGAGGGGGAGCAGTACTTC.

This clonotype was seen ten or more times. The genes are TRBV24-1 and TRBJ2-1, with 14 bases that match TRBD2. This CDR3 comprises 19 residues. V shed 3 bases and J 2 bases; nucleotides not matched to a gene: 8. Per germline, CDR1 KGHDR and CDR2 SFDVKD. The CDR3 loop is CATSDPGLAGGLTYNEQFF. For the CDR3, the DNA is TGTGCCACCAGTGATCCCGGACTAGCGGGAGGCCTAACCTACAATGAGCAGTTCTTC.

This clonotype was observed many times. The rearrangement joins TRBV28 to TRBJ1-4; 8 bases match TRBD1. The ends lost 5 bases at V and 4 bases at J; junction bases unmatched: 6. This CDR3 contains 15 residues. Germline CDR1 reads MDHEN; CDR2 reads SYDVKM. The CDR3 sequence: CASSPQGEINEKLFF. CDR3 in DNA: TGTGCCAGCAGTCCACAGGGGGAGATTAATGAAAAACTGTTTTTT.

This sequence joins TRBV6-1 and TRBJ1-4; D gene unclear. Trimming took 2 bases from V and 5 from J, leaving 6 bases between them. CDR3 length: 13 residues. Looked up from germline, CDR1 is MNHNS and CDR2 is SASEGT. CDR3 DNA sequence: TGTGCCAGCAGTGAAATGGGGAATGAAAAACTGTTTTTT. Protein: CASSEMGNEKLFF.

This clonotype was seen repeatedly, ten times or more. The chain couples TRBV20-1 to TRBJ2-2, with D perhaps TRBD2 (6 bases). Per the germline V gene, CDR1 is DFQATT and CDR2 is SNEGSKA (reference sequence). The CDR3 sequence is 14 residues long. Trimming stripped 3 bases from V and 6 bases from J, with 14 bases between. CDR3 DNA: TGCAGTGCTAGGGCTAGCGTGCTTCCCGGGGAGCTGTTTTTT. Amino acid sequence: CSARASVLPGELFF.

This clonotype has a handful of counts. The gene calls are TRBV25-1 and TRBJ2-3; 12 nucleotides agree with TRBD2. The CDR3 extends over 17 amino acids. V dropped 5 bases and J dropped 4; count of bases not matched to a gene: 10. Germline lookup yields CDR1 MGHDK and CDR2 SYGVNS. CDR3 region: CASSPGTSGPAPDTQYF. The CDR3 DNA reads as TGTGCCAGCAGTCCCGGGACTAGCGGGCCCGCGCCAGATACGCAGTATTTT. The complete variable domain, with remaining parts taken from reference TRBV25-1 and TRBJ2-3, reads EADIYQTPRYLVIGTGKKITLECSQTMGHDKMYWYQQDPGMELHLIHYSYGVNSTEKGDLSSESTVSRIRTEHFPLTLESARPSHTSQYLCASSPGTSGPAPDTQYFGPGTRLTVL.

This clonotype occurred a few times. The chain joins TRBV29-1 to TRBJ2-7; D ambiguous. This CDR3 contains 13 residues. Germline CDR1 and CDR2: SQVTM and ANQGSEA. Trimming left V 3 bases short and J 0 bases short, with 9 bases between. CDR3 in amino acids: CSVDSLNSYEQYF. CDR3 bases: TGCAGCGTTGATTCTCTGAACTCCTACGAGCAGTACTTC.

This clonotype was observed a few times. CDR3: CASSDPTGGERGYTF. Written as DNA, the CDR3 is TGCGCCAGCAGTGATCCGACAGGGGGGGAACGAGGCTACACCTTC. V and J are TRBV10-2 and TRBJ1-2; 9 bases are shared with TRBD1. The CDR3 has 15 residues. CDR1 and CDR2 (germline): WSHSY, SAAADI. V was clipped by 3 bases and J by 8 bases; unmatched bases: 10.

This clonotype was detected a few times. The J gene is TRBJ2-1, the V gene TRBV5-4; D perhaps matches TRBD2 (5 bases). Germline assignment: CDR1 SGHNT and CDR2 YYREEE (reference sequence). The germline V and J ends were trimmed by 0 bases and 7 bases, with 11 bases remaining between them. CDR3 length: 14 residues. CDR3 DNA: TGTGCCAGCAGCTTGGTGGCCCGGAGGAATGAGCAGTTCTTC. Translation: CASSLVARRNEQFF.

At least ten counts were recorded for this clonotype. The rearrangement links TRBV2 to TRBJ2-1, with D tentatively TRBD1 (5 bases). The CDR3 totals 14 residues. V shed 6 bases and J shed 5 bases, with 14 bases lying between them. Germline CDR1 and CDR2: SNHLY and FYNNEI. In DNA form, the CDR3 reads TGTGCCAGCAGACGACAGCAGCAAAACAATGAGCAGTTCTTC. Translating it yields CASRRQQQNNEQFF.

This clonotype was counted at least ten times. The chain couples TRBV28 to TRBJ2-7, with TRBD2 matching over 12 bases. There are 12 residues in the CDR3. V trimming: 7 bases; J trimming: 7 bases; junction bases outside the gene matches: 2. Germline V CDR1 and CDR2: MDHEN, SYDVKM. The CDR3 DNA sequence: TGTGCCAGCACTACTAGCGGGAGGGAGCAGTACTTC. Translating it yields CASTTSGREQYF.

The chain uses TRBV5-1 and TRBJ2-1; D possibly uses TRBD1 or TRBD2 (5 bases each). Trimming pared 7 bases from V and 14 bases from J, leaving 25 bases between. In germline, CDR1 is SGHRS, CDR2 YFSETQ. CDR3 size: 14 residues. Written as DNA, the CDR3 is TGCGCCAGCGGGAGCGATATATGGGGCGGCTCCAAGTTCTTC. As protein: CASGSDIWGGSKFF.